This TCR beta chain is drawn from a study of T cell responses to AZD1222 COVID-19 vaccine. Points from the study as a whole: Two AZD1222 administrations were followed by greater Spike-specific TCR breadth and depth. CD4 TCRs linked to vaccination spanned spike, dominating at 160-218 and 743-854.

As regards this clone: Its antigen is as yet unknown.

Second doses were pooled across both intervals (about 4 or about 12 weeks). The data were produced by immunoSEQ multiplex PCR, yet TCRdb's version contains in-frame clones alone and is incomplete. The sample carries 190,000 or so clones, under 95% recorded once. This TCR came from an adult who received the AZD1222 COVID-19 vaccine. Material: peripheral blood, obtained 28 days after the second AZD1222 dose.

This CDR3 reads CASSQDYGQGARGYTF. The CDR3 bases are TGTGCCAGCAGCCAAGATTATGGGCAGGGGGCGCGGGGCTACACCTTC. This sequence joins TRBV14 and TRBJ1-2, with 8 positions matching TRBD1. Trimming cost V 0 bases and J 8 bases; bases outside gene matches: 11. Germline CDR1 is SGHDN and CDR2 is FVKESK. The CDR3 is made up of 16 amino acids.